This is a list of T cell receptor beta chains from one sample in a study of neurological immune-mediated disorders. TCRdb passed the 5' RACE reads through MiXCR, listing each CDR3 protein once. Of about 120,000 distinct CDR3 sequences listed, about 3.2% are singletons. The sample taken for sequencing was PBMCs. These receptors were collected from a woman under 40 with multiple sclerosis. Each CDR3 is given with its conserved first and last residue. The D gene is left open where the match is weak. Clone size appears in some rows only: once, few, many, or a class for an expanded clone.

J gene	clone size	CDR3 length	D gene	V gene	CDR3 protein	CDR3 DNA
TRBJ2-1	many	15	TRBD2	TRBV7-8	CASSLSGLVTNEQFF	TGTGCCAGCAGCTTATCGGGACTAGTCACCAATGAGCAGTTCTTC
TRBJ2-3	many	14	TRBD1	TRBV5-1	CASSPDRGEDTQYF	TGCGCCAGCAGCCCGGACAGGGGCGAAGATACGCAGTATTTT
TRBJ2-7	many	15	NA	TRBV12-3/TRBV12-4	CASSLVGLAQGEQYF	TGTGCCAGCAGTTTAGTTGGGCTAGCCCAGGGGGAGCAGTACTTC
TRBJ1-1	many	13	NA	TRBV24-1	CAVQLAENTEAFF	TGTGCCGTTCAACTAGCGGAGAACACTGAAGCTTTCTTT
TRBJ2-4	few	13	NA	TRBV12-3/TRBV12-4	CAISQGGKNIQYF	TGTGCCATCTCCCAGGGGGGCAAAAACATTCAGTACTTC
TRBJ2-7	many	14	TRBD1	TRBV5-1	CASSLARTGFEQYF	TGCGCCAGCAGCTTGGCTCGGACAGGGTTCGAGCAGTACTTC
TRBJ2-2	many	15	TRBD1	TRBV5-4	CASSRTGSDTGELFF	TGTGCCAGCAGCCGGACAGGGAGTGACACCGGGGAGCTGTTTTTT
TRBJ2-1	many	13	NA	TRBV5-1	CASSFSEINEQFF	TGCGCCAGCAGCTTTTCCGAGATCAATGAGCAGTTCTTC
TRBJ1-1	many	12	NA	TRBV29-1	CSVEDLAEEAFF	TGCAGCGTTGAAGATCTAGCCGAGGAAGCTTTCTTT
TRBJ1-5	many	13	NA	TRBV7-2	CASSPRTAWPQHF	TGTGCCAGCAGCCCCCGGACAGCATGGCCCCAGCATTTT
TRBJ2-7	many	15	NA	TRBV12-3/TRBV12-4	CASSLSLAASYEQYF	TGTGCCAGCAGTTTGTCCTTAGCGGCTTCCTACGAGCAGTACTTC
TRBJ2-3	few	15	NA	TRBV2	CASSTHGTITDTQYF	TGTGCCAGCAGTACCCACGGGACCATCACAGATACGCAGTATTTT
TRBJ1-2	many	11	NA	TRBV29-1	CSVPGNYGYTF	TGCAGCGTTCCCGGGAACTATGGCTACACCTTC
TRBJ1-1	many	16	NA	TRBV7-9	CASSPKGTDMNTEAFF	TGTGCCAGCAGCCCTAAAGGGACTGATATGAACACTGAAGCTTTCTTT
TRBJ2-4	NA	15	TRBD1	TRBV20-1	CSATGTGGGVTIQYF	TGCAGTGCGACCGGGACAGGTGGCGGGGTTACCATTCAGTACTTC
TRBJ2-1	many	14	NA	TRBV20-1	CSARDLGSYNEQFF	TGCAGTGCCCGGGACTTGGGCTCCTACAATGAGCAGTTCTTC
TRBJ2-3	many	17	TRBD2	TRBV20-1	CSARSPAGDGGTDTQYF	TGCAGTGCTAGGTCTCCAGCGGGAGATGGGGGCACAGATACGCAGTATTTT
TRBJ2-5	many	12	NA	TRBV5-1	CASYRGKETQYF	TGCGCCAGCTACCGGGGCAAAGAGACCCAGTACTTC
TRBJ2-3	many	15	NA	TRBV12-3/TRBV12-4	CASSLANGDTDTQYF	TGTGCCAGCAGTCTGGCCAATGGGGACACAGATACGCAGTATTTT